The 27 T cell receptor beta chains below come from one sample, sequenced in a study of blood T cell repertoires in COVID-19. This table comes from immunoSEQ multiplex PCR, and its TCRdb copy is limited to in-frame clones, with some not included. The sample holds about 58,000 clones; more than 70% are singletons and the top ten take roughly 4.3%. Input material: peripheral blood. The receptors were gathered from a man aged 40-55 years with active COVID-19.

The genes are TRBV3-1 (or the pseudogene TRBV3-2) and TRBJ2-3; a weak D match, TRBD1 (6 bases). The V end was cut by 5 bases, the J end by 6 bases, with 18 bases between. CDR3 size: 15 residues. CDR1 is LGHDT, CDR2 YNNKEL, per germline (reference sequence). This CDR3 reads CASSYRAIPPDTQYF. The CDR3 DNA sequence: TGTGCCAGCAGCTACAGGGCGATACCCCCTGATACGCAGTATTTT.

The chain links TRBV4-1 to TRBJ1-3; 7 bases align to TRBD1. CDR1 and CDR2 from the germline V gene are MGHRA and YSYEKL. The CDR3 covers 17 residues. The V gene end was trimmed by 3 bases and the J gene end by 0 bases; junction bases not matched to a gene: 8. This CDR3 is CASSHKPGQISGNTIYF. The CDR3 nucleotides read TGCGCCAGCAGCCACAAGCCGGGACAGATCTCTGGAAACACCATATATTTT.

The chain has TRBV5-1 and TRBJ2-2; TRBD1 is a possible D gene (6 bases). Between the trimmed V and J ends, which lost 1 base and 8 bases, there was a span of 12 bases. Per the germline V gene, CDR1 is SGHRS and CDR2 is YFSETQ. The length of the CDR3 is 14 residues. The DNA of the CDR3 is TGCGCCAGCAGCTTGTTTGGGGGCGCGGGGGAGCTGTTTTTT. This encodes CASSLFGGAGELFF.

The J gene is TRBJ2-5, the V gene TRBV5-1; D perhaps matches TRBD2 (6 bases). Judging by the DNA end, TRBJ2-7 fits better; the J call may be wrong. This CDR3 is 14 amino acids long. CDR1 and CDR2 from the germline V gene are SGHRS and YFSETQ. For the CDR3, the DNA is TGCGCCAGCAGCCGCGGGGACGGAGTCTACGAGCAGTACTTC. Translation: CASSRGDGVYEQYF.

The chain has TRBV2 and TRBJ1-4, with TRBD1 matching 8 bases. Germline assignment: CDR1 SNHLY and CDR2 FYNNEI. This CDR3 is 13 amino acids long. Trimming took 3 bases from V and 13 from J; bases not matched to a gene: 7. CDR3 in amino acids: CASSDRTGLGLFF. In DNA form, the CDR3 reads TGTGCCAGCAGTGACCGGACAGGGTTGGGACTGTTTTTT.

This clone came up a few times. The rearrangement uses TRBV27 and TRBJ2-1; 8 positions agree with TRBD2. CDR3 length equals 16 residues. V trimming: 2 bases; J trimming: 9 bases; junction bases outside the gene matches: 12. The germline gives CDR1 MNHEY, CDR2 SMNVEV (reference sequence). This CDR3 is CASSLAAGTRAGEQFF. CDR3 DNA sequence: TGTGCCAGCAGTTTAGCGGCTGGGACTAGGGCCGGTGAGCAGTTCTTC.

The chain recombines TRBV29-1 with TRBJ2-1, with TRBD1 as a possible D gene (6 bases). Germline V CDR1 and CDR2: SQVTM, ANQGSEA. Trimming removed 8 bases from V and 8 bases from J, with 13 bases in between. The CDR3 covers 11 residues. The CDR3 here is CSFRGADEQFF. The CDR3 DNA is TGCAGCTTCAGGGGCGCGGATGAGCAGTTCTTC.

The V and J genes are TRBV30 and TRBJ1-1; no reliable D call. This CDR3 region has 12 residues. V was trimmed by 2 bases and J by 11 bases, leaving 15 bases between them. CDR1 is GTSNPN and CDR2 is SVGIG in the germline V gene (reference sequence). The CDR3 DNA reads as TGTGCCTGGAGTAGTGTTGGAGGGTGGGCTTTCTTT. This sequence encodes CAWSSVGGWAFF.

This chain connects TRBV19 to TRBJ1-3, with 8 bases that match TRBD1. The V segment lost 7 bases and the J segment 3 bases; nucleotides outside the gene matches: 8. CDR1 and CDR2 (germline): LNHDA, SQIVND (reference sequence). The CDR3 has 15 residues. The CDR3 nucleotides are TGTGCCAGTATGACGACAGGGGCGGGTGGAAACACCATATATTTT. Encoded protein: CASMTTGAGGNTIYF.

The gene calls are TRBV7-9 and TRBJ1-5; D uncertain. V lost 1 base and J 0 bases, leaving 10 bases between the germline ends. The CDR3 has 16 residues. Germline loops: CDR1 SEHNR, CDR2 FQNEAQ (reference sequence). The CDR3 region is CASSLGSGYSNQPQHF. The CDR3 bases are TGTGCCAGCAGCTTAGGCTCAGGCTATAGCAATCAGCCCCAGCATTTT.

This clone was observed a single time. The chain is built from TRBV5-1 and TRBJ2-2; TRBD1 is a possible D gene (5 bases). Germline V gives CDR1 SGHRS, CDR2 YFSETQ. V lost 2 bases, J lost 4 bases, and 12 bases lay in between. The CDR3 totals 15 residues. CDR3 region: CASSLSQGSTGELFF. The CDR3 region has the DNA TGCGCCAGCAGCTTATCCCAGGGAAGCACCGGGGAGCTGTTTTTT.

The rearrangement links TRBV7-9 to TRBJ2-3; 7 positions agree with TRBD2. Trimming removed 0 bases from V and 1 base from J; junction bases left unmatched: 4. This CDR3 has 16 residues. CDR1 and CDR2 from the germline V gene are SEHNR and FQNEAQ (reference sequence). The CDR3 sequence is CASSLAPSGGTDTQYF. CDR3 in DNA: TGTGCCAGCAGCTTAGCGCCTAGCGGAGGCACAGATACGCAGTATTTT. Combining the CDR3 with reference TRBV7-9 and TRBJ2-3 gives the whole variable domain DTGVSQNPRHKITKRGQNVTFRCDPISEHNRLYWYRQTLGQGPEFLTYFQNEAQLEKSRLLSDRFSAERPKGSFSTLEIQRTEQGDSAMYLCASSLAPSGGTDTQYFGPGTRLTVL.

This chain connects TRBV11-2 to TRBJ1-6, with a tentative D call TRBD1 (6 bases). The CDR3 spans 14 residues. V lost 7 bases and J lost 9, with 16 bases in between. Germline V gene data show CDR1 as SGHAT and CDR2 as FQNNGV. DNA of the CDR3: TGTGCCAGCAACTTTACAGGGAAGCGTTCACCCCTCCACTTT. It translates to CASNFTGKRSPLHF.

This chain uses TRBV2 with TRBJ1-5; no reliable D call. The V end lost 7 bases, the J end lost 7 bases, and 20 bases lay between the germline ends. CDR1 SNHLY and CDR2 FYNNEI come from the germline V gene. The CDR3 contains 15 residues. The CDR3 DNA reads TGTGCCAGCACCCCCCAGTCGGGGAGGGAACAGCCCCAGCATTTT. Translating it yields CASTPQSGREQPQHF.

The chain is built from TRBV28 and TRBJ2-6; TRBD1 matches at 10 bases. Germline-derived CDR1 and CDR2 are MDHEN and SYDVKM. This CDR3 is built from 18 residues. Losses at the gene ends were 6 bases for V and 3 bases for J; bases not matched to a gene: 11. CDR3 sequence: CASSSTGTGDLGANVLTF. Written as DNA, the CDR3 is TGTGCCAGCAGCTCCACCGGGACAGGGGATCTTGGGGCCAACGTCCTGACTTTC.

V usage is TRBV10-3 and J usage is TRBJ2-7; the match to TRBD1 covers 10 bases. The CDR3 extends over 13 amino acids. Germline V gene sequence: CDR1 ENHRY, CDR2 SYGVKD. V dropped 7 bases and J dropped 2; count of bases not matched to a gene: 2. The CDR3 here is CAIKGQGAYEQYF. DNA of the CDR3: TGTGCCATCAAAGGACAGGGGGCCTACGAGCAGTACTTC.

The V call is TRBV5-1, the J call TRBJ2-7; 7 nucleotides match TRBD1. The CDR3 runs to 15 residues. Germline V lookup: CDR1 SGHRS, CDR2 YFSETQ. V lost 7 bases and J lost 5; bases outside the gene matches: 15. CDR3 nucleotides: TGCGCCAGCCACAGCGGCCACCGGACAGGTGACGAGCAGTACTTC. This encodes CASHSGHRTGDEQYF.

V and J are TRBV6-5 and TRBJ1-2; the D gene is possibly TRBD1 (6 bases). CDR1 and CDR2 from the germline V gene are MNHEY and SVGAGI. There are 11 residues in the CDR3. V lost 7 bases, J lost 7 bases, and 10 bases lay in between. In DNA, the CDR3 is TGTGCCAGCATTGGACAGTCTGGCTACACCTTC. It yields the protein CASIGQSGYTF.

The rearrangement links TRBV5-6 to TRBJ2-7; D might be TRBD2 (6 bases). V was trimmed by 4 bases and J by 7 bases, leaving 12 bases between them. The length of the CDR3 is 12 residues. From germline, CDR1 is SGHDT and CDR2 YYEEEE. In nucleotides, the CDR3 is TGTGCCAGCAGCATGGGACTCGGGGAGCAGTACTTC. This codes for CASSMGLGEQYF.

The CDR3 loop reads CASRRTGWATFF. In nucleotides, the CDR3 is TGTGCCAGCAGGCGCACAGGGTGGGCAACTTTCTTT. The chain couples TRBV28 to TRBJ1-1; TRBD1 is a possible D gene (6 bases). Trimming took off 6 bases at V and 12 bases at J, with 17 bases between the two ends. The length of the CDR3 is 12 residues. CDR1 MDHEN and CDR2 SYDVKM come from the germline V gene.

The chain has TRBV6-4 and TRBJ2-7; the match to TRBD2 covers 10 bases. The V segment lost 8 bases and the J segment 6 bases; nucleotides outside the gene matches: 13. Per germline, CDR1 MRHNA and CDR2 SNTAGT. The CDR3 has 15 residues. This CDR3 is CASSCRAGGPAEQYF. The CDR3 DNA reads as TGTGCCAGCTCCTGCCGAGCGGGAGGGCCAGCCGAGCAGTACTTC.

The J gene is TRBJ2-2, the V gene TRBV2, with 7 bases aligning to TRBD1. The CDR3 extends over 16 amino acids. Germline values: CDR1 SNHLY, CDR2 FYNNEI. Trimming removed 6 bases from V and 2 bases from J; junction bases left unmatched: 9. The DNA of the CDR3 is TGTGCCAGCAGAATGACCGGGACAGACAACACCGGGGAGCTGTTTTTT. Residues: CASRMTGTDNTGELFF.

The chain couples TRBV5-1 to TRBJ1-1, with D uncertain. CDR3 length: 14 amino acids. Germline CDR1 and CDR2: SGHRS and YFSETQ. With 2 bases removed from V and 1 base from J, the gap between germline ends came to 9 bases. CDR3 in DNA: TGCGCCAGCAGCTTCTATTTTGGGAACACTGAAGCTTTCTTT. Amino acid sequence: CASSFYFGNTEAFF.

The gene calls are TRBV6-5 and TRBJ1-1; 7 bases agree with TRBD1. The CDR3 is made up of 13 amino acids. V lost 6 bases, J lost 8 bases, and 9 bases stayed unmatched. Germline CDR1 MNHEY, CDR2 SVGAGI. The CDR3 here is CASRRDRLGEAFF. CDR3 sequence (DNA): TGTGCCAGCAGGCGGGACAGACTCGGGGAAGCTTTCTTT.

J is TRBJ2-1 and V is TRBV19; TRBD2 matches 8 bases. Germline V gene sequence: CDR1 LNHDA, CDR2 SQIVND (reference sequence). The CDR3 has 13 residues. J lost 8 bases, V lost 9 bases, and 9 bases had no gene match. This chain's CDR3 is CASRGLARDEQFF. Here the CDR3 DNA reads TGTGCCAGCCGAGGACTAGCTAGGGATGAGCAGTTCTTC.

CDR3 bases: TGTGCCAGCAGGAGAGGACAGGGGACGGTTGGCTACACCTTC. Encoded protein: CASRRGQGTVGYTF. The chain couples TRBV28 to TRBJ1-2; 9 bases are a match to TRBD1. CDR1 is MDHEN and CDR2 is SYDVKM in the germline V gene. The CDR3 runs to 14 residues. The trim removed 6 bases at V and 7 bases at J, leaving 9 bases unmatched.

This chain joins TRBV10-3 and TRBJ2-5; TRBD1 matches at 7 bases. CDR1 and CDR2 (germline): ENHRY, SYGVKD. After removal of 0 bases from V and 1 base from J, the junction contained 14 bases not matched to a gene. The CDR3 sequence is 19 residues long. The CDR3 loop is CAISESLIRVGTAQETQYF. The CDR3 coding sequence is TGTGCCATCAGTGAGTCGTTAATCAGGGTCGGGACAGCCCAAGAGACCCAGTACTTC.